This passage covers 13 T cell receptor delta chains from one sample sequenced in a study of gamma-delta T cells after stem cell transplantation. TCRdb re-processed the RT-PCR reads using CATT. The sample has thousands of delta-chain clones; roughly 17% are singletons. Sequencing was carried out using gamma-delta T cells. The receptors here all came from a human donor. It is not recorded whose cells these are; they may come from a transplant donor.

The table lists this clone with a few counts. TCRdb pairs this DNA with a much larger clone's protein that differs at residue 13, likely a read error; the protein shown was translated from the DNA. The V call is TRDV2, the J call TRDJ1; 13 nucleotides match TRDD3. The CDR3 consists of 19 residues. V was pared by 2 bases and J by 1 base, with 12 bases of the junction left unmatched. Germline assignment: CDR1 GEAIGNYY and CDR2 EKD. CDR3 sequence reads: CACDNFGLGDTGVTDKLIF. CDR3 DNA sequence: TGTGCCTGTGACAACTTTGGACTGGGGGATACGGGGGTCACCGATAAACTCATCTTT.

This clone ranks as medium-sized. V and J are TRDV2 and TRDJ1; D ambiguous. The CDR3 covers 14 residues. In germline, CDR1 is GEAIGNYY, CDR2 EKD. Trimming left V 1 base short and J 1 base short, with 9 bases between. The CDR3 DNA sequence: TGTGCCTGTGACACACTCACCTCCACCGATAAACTCATCTTT. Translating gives CACDTLTSTDKLIF.

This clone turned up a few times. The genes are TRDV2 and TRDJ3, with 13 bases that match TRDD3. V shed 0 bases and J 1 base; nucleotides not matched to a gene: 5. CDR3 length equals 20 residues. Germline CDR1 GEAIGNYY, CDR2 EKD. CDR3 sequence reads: CACDTVLGDTRSWDTRQMFF. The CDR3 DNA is TGTGCCTGTGACACCGTACTGGGGGATACGCGTTCCTGGGACACCCGACAGATGTTTTTC.

CDR3 in amino acids: CACDNLGDTFGDKLIF. The DNA for the CDR3 is TGTGCCTGTGACAACCTGGGGGATACGTTCGGCGATAAACTCATCTTT. The chain joins TRDV2 to TRDJ1; 12 bases align to TRDD3. CDR1 GEAIGNYY and CDR2 EKD come from the germline V gene. CDR3 length: 16 residues. With 2 bases clipped from V and 4 bases from J, the junction kept 7 bases outside the gene matches.

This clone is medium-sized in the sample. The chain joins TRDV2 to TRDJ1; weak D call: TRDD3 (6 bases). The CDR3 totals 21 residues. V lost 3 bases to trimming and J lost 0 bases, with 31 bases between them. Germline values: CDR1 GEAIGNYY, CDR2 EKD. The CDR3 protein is CACDPILGISRPDKYTDKLIF. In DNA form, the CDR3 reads TGTGCCTGTGACCCTATCTTGGGGATCTCCCGGCCCGATAAGTACACCGATAAACTCATCTTT.

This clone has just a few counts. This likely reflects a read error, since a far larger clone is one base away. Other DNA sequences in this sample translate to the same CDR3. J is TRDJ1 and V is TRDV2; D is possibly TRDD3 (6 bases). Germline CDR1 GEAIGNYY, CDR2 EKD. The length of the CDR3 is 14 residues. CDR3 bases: TGTGCCTGTGAAACCGTGGGGATCACCGACAAACTCATCTTT. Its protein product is CACETVGITDKLIF.

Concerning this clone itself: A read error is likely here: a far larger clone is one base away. This CDR3 is CACDNVPPSYGTPGDGSNDYTDKLIF. CDR3 DNA: TGTGCCTGTGACAACGTCCCCCCTTCCTACGGAACGCCGGGGGATGGTTCCAACGATTACACCGATAAACTCATCTTT. The J gene is TRDJ1, the V gene TRDV2; TRDD2 matches at 9 bases. This CDR3 has 26 residues. Germline V gives CDR1 GEAIGNYY, CDR2 EKD. V dropped 2 bases and J dropped 0; count of bases not matched to a gene: 36.

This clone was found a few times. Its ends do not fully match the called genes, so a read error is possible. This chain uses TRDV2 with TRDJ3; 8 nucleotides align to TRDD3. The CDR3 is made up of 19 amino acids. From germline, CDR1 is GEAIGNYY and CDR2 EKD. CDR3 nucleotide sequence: TGTGCCTGTGTCACCGGGACTGGGGGGGTCTCCTGGGACACCCGACAGATGTTTTTC. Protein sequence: CACVTGTGGVSWDTRQMFF.

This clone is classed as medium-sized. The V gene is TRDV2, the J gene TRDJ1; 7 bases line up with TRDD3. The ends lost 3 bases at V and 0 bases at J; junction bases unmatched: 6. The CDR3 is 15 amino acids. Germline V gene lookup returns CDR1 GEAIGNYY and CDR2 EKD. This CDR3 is CACDVLGVNTDKLIF. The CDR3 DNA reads TGTGCCTGTGACGTCCTGGGGGTTAACACCGATAAACTCATCTTT.

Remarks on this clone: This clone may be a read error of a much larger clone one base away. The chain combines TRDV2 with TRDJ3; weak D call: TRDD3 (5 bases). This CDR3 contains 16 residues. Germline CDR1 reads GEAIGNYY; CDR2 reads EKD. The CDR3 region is CACDAQDSWDTRHMFF. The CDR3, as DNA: TGTGCCTGTGACGCCCAGGACTCCTGGGACACCCGACATATGTTTTTC.

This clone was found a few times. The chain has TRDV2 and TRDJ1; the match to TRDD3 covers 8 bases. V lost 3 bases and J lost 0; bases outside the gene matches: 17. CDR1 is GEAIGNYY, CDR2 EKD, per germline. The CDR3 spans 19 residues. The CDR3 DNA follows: TGTGCCTGTGACCTCATGGCTACTGGGGGCAATAGGTACACCGATAAACTCATCTTT. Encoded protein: CACDLMATGGNRYTDKLIF.

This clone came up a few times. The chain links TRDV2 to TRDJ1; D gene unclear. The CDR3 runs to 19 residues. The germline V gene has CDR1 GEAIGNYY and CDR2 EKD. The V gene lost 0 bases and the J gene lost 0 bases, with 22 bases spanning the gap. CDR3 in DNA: TGTGCCTGTGACACCGTAGAAGTGAAGGGAGACAGGTACACCGATAAACTCATCTTT. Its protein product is CACDTVEVKGDRYTDKLIF.

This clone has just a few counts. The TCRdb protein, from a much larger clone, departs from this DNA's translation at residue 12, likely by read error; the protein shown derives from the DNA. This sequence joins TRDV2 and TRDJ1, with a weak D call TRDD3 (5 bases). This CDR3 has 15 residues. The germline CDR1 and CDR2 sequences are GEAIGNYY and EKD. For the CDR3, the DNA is TGTGCCTGTGACACCCTCGGGGGTACCACCGATAACCTCATCTTT. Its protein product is CACDTLGGTTDNLIF.